Below are 10 T cell receptor beta chains sequenced from a single sample in a study of post-analysis software for immune sequencing data. These receptors have no identified antigens. Findings and caveats of the study: Five or six TRBV segments, TRBV5-6, TRBV5-1 and TRBV20-1 among them, were found more frequent in patients than controls.

Tagging with unique molecular identifiers was a feature of the TCR beta cDNA libraries. TCRdb processed the PCR reads anew with MiXCR; each CDR3 protein has one entry. The table lists about 540,000 distinct CDR3 sequences, less than 40% of them singletons. What was sequenced was blood. These receptors all stem from a girl aged 2-17 years with multiple sclerosis.

This clonotype was found a few times. The chain combines TRBV5-5 with TRBJ2-3, with TRBD1 as a possible D gene (5 bases). Per germline, CDR1 SGHKS and CDR2 YYEKEE (reference sequence). The CDR3 is 12 residues long. The V end was cut by 7 bases, the J end by 2 bases, with 8 bases between. The CDR3 loop is CASGHNTDTQYF. The CDR3 DNA follows: TGTGCCAGCGGACATAACACAGATACGCAGTATTTT.

The chain's CDR3 is CASSYSGTATMDQYF. The DNA of the CDR3 is TGTGCCAGCAGTTACTCCGGGACCGCGACAATGGACCAGTACTTC. The rearrangement links TRBV6-5 to TRBJ2-7, with D tentatively TRBD1 or TRBD2 (5 bases each). Germline lookup yields CDR1 MNHEY and CDR2 SVGAGI. The CDR3 is 15 amino acids. The V end lost 0 bases, the J end lost 10 bases, and 19 bases lay between the germline ends.

This clonotype has just a few counts. The genes are TRBV27 and TRBJ1-2, with D uncertain. The V and J ends lost 4 bases and 4 bases respectively, with 13 bases between them. Per germline, CDR1 MNHEY and CDR2 SMNVEV (reference sequence). This CDR3 is built from 14 residues. DNA for the CDR3: TGTGCCAGCAGTTCCATGCCCACTGGCTATGGCTACACCTTC. It translates to CASSSMPTGYGYTF.

Regarding this clonotype: Given a much more abundant clone one base away, this may be a read error. The chain employs TRBV20-1 and TRBJ2-7; D unclear. The V gene's germline CDR1 is DFQATT and CDR2 SNEGSKA (reference sequence). CDR3 length: 11 residues. CDR3 amino acids: CSAYYRYEQDF. In nucleotides, the CDR3 is TGCAGTGCTTACTACAGATACGAGCAGGACTTC.

The gene calls are TRBV6-6 and TRBJ2-5; TRBD2 aligns across 12 bases. Germline V gene data show CDR1 as MNHNY and CDR2 as SVGAGI (reference sequence). The CDR3 has 16 residues. Losses at the gene ends were 6 bases for V and 2 bases for J; bases not matched to a gene: 7. The CDR3 sequence: CASRKPGLAGQETQYF. CDR3 nucleotide sequence: TGTGCCAGCAGAAAACCGGGACTAGCGGGTCAAGAGACCCAGTACTTC.

There are many counts of this clonotype. The chain joins TRBV4-2 to TRBJ2-3; D uncertain. Looked up from germline, CDR1 is LGHNA and CDR2 is YNFKEQ. Trimming took 1 base from V and 4 from J, leaving 12 bases between them. This CDR3 spans 15 amino acids. CDR3 sequence: CASSQGGAPPDTQYF. The CDR3 DNA is TGTGCCAGCAGCCAAGGAGGTGCCCCGCCAGATACGCAGTATTTT.

This sequence joins TRBV10-3 and TRBJ2-1; D is perhaps TRBD2 (5 bases). The V gene lost 4 bases and the J gene lost 9 bases, with 19 bases spanning the gap. Germline CDR1 ENHRY, CDR2 SYGVKD. The CDR3 extends over 15 amino acids. CDR3 region: CAISASGVEGSEQFF. In DNA form, the CDR3 reads TGTGCCATCAGTGCGTCCGGTGTAGAAGGGAGTGAGCAGTTCTTC.

This sequence joins TRBV6-5 and TRBJ2-6, with 7 bases fitting TRBD2. Germline lookup yields CDR1 MNHEY and CDR2 SVGAGI. This CDR3 has 16 amino acids. The V gene end was trimmed by 2 bases and the J gene end by 0 bases; junction bases not matched to a gene: 1. CDR3 loop: CASSYGRVSGANVLTF. DNA for the CDR3: TGTGCCAGCAGTTACGGGAGGGTCTCTGGGGCCAACGTCCTGACTTTC.

CDR3 in DNA: TGTGCCAGCACCGAGTGGGGGACAAATAATTCACCCCTCCACTTT. This encodes CASTEWGTNNSPLHF. The rearrangement links TRBV6-1 to TRBJ1-6, with a weak D call TRBD1 (6 bases). Germline V CDR1 and CDR2: MNHNS, SASEGT. V was clipped by 7 bases and J by 5 bases, with 15 bases between them. There are 15 residues in the CDR3.

This clonotype was seen once. The V call is TRBV7-2, the J call TRBJ2-1; TRBD2 matches 9 bases. CDR3 length equals 16 residues. CDR1 SGHTA and CDR2 FQGNSA come from the germline V gene. With 3 bases clipped from V and 9 bases from J, the junction kept 12 bases outside the gene matches. As DNA, the CDR3 is TGTGCCAGCAGCTTGGATCGACTAGCGGCTGGGGTTGAGCAGTTCTTC. Translation gives CASSLDRLAAGVEQFF.